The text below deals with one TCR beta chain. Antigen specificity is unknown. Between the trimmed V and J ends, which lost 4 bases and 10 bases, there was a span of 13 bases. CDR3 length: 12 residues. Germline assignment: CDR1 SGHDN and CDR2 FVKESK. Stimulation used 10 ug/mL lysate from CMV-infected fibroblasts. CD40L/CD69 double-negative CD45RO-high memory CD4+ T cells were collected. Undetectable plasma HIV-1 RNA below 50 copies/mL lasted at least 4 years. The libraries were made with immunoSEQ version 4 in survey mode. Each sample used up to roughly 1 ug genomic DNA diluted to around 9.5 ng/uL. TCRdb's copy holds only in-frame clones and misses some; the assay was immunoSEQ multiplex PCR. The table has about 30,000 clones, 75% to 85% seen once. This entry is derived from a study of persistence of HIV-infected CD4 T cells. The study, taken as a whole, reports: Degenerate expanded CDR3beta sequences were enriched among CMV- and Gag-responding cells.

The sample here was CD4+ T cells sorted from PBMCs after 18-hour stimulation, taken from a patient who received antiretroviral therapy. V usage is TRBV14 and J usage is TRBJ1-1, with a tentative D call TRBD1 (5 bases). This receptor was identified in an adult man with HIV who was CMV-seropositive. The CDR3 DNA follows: TGTGCCAGCAGCCCTGACGGGGGGAGAGCTTTCTTT. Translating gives CASSPDGGRAFF.